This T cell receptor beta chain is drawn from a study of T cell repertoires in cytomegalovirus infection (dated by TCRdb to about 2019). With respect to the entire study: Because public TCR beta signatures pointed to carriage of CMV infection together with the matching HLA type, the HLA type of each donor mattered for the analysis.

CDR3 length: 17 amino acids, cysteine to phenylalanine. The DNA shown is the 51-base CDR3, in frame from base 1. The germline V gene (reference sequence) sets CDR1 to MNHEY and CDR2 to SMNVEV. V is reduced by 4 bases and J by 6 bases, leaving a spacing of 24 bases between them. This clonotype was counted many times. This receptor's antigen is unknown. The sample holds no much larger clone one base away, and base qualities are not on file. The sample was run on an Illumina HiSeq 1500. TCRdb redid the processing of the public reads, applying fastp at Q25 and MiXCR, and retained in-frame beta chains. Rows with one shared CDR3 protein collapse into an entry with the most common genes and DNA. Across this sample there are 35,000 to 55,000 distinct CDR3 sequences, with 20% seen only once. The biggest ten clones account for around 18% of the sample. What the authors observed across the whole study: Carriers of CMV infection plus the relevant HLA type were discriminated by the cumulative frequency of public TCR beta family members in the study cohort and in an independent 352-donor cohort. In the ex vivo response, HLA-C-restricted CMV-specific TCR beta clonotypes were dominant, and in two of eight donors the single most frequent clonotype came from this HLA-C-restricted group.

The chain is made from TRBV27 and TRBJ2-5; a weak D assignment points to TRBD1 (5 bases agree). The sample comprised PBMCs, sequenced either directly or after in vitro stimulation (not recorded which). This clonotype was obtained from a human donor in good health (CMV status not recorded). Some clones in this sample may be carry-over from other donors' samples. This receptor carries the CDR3 CASSSPQVGRGGKTQYF. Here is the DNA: TGTGCCAGCAGTTCTCCACAGGTTGGAAGGGGCGGAAAGACCCAGTACTTC.